This TCR beta chain was captured by sequencing in a study of blood T cells in healthy people across ages. General observations from the study: Long-lived donors carried more naive CD4+ cells and greater diversity than aged donors.

This clonotype was counted a few times. Its target is unknown. The ends were cut back, 0 bases at V and 0 bases at J, with 13 bases in the middle. The CDR3 length is 17 residues. The germline CDR1 and CDR2 sequences are MNHEY and SVGEGT. A second about 7 to 11 cycle PCR used barcoded and J-beta primers. Unique molecular identifiers of 12 random nucleotides labeled each cDNA. TCRdb reprocessed the 5' RACE reads via MiXCR and lists one record per CDR3 protein. The data show about 1 million distinct CDR3 sequences, 45% seen once. This clonotype was obtained from a woman between 55 and 75 years old in good health. J is TRBJ2-3 and V is TRBV6-2 or TRBV6-3; no clear D gene. Material for sequencing was blood. The DNA of the CDR3 is TGTGCCAGCAGTTACTCGAAGGCAGGCACTAGCACAGATACGCAGTATTTT. Its translation: CASSYSKAGTSTDTQYF.